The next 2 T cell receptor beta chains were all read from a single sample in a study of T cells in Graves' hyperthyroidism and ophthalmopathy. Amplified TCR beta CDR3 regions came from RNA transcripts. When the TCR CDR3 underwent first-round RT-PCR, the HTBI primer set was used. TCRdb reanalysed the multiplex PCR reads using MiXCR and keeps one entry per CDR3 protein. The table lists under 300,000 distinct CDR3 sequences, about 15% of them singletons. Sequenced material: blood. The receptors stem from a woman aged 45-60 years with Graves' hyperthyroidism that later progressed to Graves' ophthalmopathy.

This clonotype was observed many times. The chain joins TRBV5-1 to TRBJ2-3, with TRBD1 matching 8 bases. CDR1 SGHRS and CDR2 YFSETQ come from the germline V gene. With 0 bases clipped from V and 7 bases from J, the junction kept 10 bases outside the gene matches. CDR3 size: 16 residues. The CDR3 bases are TGCGCCAGCAGCTTGGACCCGACAGGGGTGCGGAATACGCAGTATTTT. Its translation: CASSLDPTGVRNTQYF.

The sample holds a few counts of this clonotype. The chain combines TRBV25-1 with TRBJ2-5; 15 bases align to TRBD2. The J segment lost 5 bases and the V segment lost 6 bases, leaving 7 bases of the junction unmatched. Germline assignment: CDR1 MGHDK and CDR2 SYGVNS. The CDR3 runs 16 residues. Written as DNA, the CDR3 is TGTGCCAGCAGCGCGGGACTAGCGGGAGGAGGGGAGACCCAGTACTTC. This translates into CASSAGLAGGGETQYF.